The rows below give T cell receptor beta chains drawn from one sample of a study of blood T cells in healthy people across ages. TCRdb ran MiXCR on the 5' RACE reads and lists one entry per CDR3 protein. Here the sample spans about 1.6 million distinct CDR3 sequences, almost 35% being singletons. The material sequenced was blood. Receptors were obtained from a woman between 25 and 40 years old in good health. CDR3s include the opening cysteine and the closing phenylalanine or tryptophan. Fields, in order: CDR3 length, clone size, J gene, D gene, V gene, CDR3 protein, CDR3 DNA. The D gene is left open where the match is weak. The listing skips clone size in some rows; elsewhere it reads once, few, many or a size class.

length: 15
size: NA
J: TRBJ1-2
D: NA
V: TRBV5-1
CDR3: CASSSLDRGDYGYTF
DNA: TGCGCCAGCAGCTCGCTGGACCGTGGAGACTATGGCTACACCTTC

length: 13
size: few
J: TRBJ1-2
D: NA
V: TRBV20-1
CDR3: CSARSPGDRANTF
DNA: TGCAGTGCTAGATCCCCAGGGGACCGGGCTAACACCTTC

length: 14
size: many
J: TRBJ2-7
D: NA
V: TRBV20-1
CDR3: CSARIRGAAYEQYF
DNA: TGCAGTGCTAGAATCCGGGGGGCCGCATACGAGCAGTACTTC

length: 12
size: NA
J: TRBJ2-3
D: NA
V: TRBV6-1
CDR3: CASTASVATQYF
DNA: TGTGCCAGCACAGCTAGCGTCGCTACGCAGTATTTT

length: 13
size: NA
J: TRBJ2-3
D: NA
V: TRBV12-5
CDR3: CASGSRVTDTQYF
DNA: TGTGCTAGTGGTTCAAGGGTCACAGATACGCAGTATTTT

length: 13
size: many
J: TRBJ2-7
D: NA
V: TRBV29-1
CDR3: CSAQRGSSYEQYF
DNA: TGCAGCGCCCAAAGGGGGTCCTCCTACGAGCAGTACTTC

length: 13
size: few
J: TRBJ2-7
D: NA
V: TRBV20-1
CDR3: CSAREWTAYEQYF
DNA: TGCAGTGCTAGAGAGTGGACAGCCTACGAGCAGTACTTC

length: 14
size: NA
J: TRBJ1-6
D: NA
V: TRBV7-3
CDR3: CASSLGYGDSPLHF
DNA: TGTGCCAGCAGCTTAGGGTACGGGGATTCACCCCTCCACTTT

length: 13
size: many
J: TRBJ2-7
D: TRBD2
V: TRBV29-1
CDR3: CSASGLAGESQYF
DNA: TGCAGCGCATCGGGACTAGCGGGAGAGTCGCAGTACTTC

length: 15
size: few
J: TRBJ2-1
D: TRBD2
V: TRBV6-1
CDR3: CASSPAGGYAGEQFF
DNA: TGTGCCAGCAGCCCGGCGGGGGGCTACGCGGGTGAGCAGTTCTTC

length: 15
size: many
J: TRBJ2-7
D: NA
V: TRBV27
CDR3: CASSLERSRQVEQYF
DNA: TGTGCCAGCAGTTTAGAGAGATCAAGGCAGGTCGAGCAGTACTTC

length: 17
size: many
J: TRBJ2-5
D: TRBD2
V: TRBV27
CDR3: CASSFISGPPMGETQYF
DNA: TGTGCCAGCAGTTTCATTAGCGGGCCACCTATGGGGGAGACCCAGTACTTC

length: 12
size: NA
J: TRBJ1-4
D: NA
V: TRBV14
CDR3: CASSLSGAKLFF
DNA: TGTGCCAGCAGCCTTTCAGGGGCAAAACTGTTTTTT

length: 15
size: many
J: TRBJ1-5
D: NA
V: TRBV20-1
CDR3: CSARFPDAGNQPQHF
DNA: TGCAGTGCTAGATTCCCGGACGCGGGCAATCAGCCCCAGCATTTT

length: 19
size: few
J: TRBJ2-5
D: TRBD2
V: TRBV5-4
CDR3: CASSLGSPLLAGGGETQYF
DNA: TGTGCCAGCAGCTTGGGATCGCCCCTTCTAGCGGGAGGAGGAGAGACCCAGTACTTC

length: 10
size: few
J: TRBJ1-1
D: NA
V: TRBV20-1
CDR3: CSAPHPEAFF
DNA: TGCAGTGCCCCGCATCCTGAAGCTTTCTTT

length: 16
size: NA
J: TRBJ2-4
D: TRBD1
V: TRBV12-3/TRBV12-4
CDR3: CASSPYGTDLPNERYF
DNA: TGTGCCAGCAGTCCCTACGGGACAGACCTCCCTAACGAGCGGTACTTC

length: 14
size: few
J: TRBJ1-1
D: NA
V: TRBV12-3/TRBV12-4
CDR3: CASSFVSGGTEAFF
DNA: TGTGCCAGCAGTTTTGTTTCGGGAGGCACTGAAGCTTTCTTT

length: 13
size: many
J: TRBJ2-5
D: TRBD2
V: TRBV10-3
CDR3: CASSSGEQETQYF
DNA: TGTGCCAGCTCTAGCGGGGAGCAAGAGACCCAGTACTTC

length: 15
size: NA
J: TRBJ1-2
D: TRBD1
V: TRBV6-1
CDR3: CAGSEAGTGTWGYTF
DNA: TGTGCCGGCAGTGAAGCCGGGACAGGGACGTGGGGCTACACCTTC

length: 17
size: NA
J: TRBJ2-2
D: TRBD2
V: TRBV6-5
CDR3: CASSYSSGRASAGELFF
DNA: TGTGCCAGCAGTTACTCTAGCGGGAGGGCCTCAGCCGGGGAGCTGTTTTTT

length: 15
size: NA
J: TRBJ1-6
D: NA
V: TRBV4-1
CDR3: CASSQRHGSSSPLHF
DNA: TGCGCCAGCAGCCAGCGACACGGAAGCAGTTCACCCCTCCACTTT

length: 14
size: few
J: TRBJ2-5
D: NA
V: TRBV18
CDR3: CASSTGAGTETQYF
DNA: TGTGCCAGCTCAACAGGTGCGGGGACAGAGACCCAGTACTTC

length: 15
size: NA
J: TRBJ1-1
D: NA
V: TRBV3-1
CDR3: CASSQGRGTNTEAFF
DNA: TGTGCCAGCAGCCAAGGACGGGGAACGAACACTGAAGCTTTCTTT

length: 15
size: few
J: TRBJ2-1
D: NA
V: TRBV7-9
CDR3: CASSLAAGGGSEQFF
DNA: TGTGCCAGCAGCTTAGCCGCAGGGGGAGGGAGTGAGCAGTTCTTC

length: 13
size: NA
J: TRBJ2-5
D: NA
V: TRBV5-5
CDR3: CASSSVTLETQYF
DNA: TGTGCCAGCAGCTCGGTGACCCTTGAGACCCAGTACTTC

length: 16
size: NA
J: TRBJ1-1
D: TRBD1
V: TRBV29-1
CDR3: CSVEGSRGHPGTEAFF
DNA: TGCAGCGTTGAAGGTTCCAGGGGGCATCCAGGCACTGAAGCTTTCTTT

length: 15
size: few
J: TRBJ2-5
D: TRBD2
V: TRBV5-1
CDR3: CASSSSSGGEETQYF
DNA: TGCGCCAGCAGCTCCAGTAGCGGGGGGGAAGAGACCCAGTACTTC

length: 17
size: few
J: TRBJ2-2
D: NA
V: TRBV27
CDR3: CASSLSRESSNTGELFF
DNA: TGTGCCAGCAGTTTATCGCGGGAAAGCTCGAACACCGGGGAGCTGTTTTTT

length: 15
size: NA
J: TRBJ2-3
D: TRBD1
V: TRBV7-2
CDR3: CASSLKGAARDTQYF
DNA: TGTGCCAGCAGCTTAAAGGGGGCGGCTAGAGATACGCAGTATTTT

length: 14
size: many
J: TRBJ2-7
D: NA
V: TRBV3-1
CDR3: CASSQGDKSYEQYF
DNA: TGTGCCAGCAGCCAGGGGGACAAGTCCTACGAGCAGTACTTC

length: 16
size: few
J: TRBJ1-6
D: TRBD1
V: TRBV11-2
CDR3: CASSRPGTGLGSPLHF
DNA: TGTGCCAGCAGCCGTCCCGGGACAGGGCTGGGATCACCCCTCCACTTT

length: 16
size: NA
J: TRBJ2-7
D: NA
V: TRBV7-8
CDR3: CASSLVPLGSNYEQYF
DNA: TGTGCCAGCAGCTTAGTTCCGCTGGGGTCAAACTACGAGCAGTACTTC

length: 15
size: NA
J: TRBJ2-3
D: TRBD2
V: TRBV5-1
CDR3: CASSHTSGGRDTQYF
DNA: TGCGCCAGCAGCCATACTAGCGGGGGGAGAGATACGCAGTATTTT

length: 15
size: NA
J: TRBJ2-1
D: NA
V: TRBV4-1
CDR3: CASSQDWGLHNEQFF
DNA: TGCGCCAGCAGCCAAGATTGGGGGCTTCACAATGAGCAGTTCTTC

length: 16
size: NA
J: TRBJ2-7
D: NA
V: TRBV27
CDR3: CASSLAPGARVYEQYF
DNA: TGTGCCAGCAGTTTAGCACCAGGGGCAAGGGTCTACGAGCAGTACTTC

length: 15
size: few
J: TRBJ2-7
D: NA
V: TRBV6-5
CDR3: CASSYSAVSQEAQYF
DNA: TGTGCCAGCAGTTACTCGGCAGTGAGTCAAGAGGCCCAGTACTTC

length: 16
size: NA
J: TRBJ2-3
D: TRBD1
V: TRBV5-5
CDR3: CASSLGTVLGTDTQYF
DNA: TGTGCCAGCAGCTTAGGGACAGTTTTAGGCACAGATACGCAGTATTTT

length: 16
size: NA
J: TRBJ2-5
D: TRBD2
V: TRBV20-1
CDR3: CSARSFVLRGEETQYF
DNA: TGCAGTGCTAGATCCTTCGTGCTGCGGGGGGAAGAGACCCAGTACTTC

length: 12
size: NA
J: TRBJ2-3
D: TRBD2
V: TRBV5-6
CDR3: CASSFGGNAQYF
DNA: TGTGCCAGCAGCTTCGGGGGGAATGCGCAGTATTTT

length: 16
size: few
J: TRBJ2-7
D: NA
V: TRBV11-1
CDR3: CASSLGSGYITYEQYF
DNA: TGTGCCAGCAGCCTAGGTTCCGGCTACATCACCTACGAGCAGTACTTC

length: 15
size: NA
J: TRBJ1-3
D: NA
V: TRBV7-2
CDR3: CASSLTLFSGNAIYF
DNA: TGTGCCAGCAGCCTGACCCTATTCTCTGGAAACGCCATATATTTT

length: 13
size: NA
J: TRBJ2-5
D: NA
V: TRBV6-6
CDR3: CASSYSTRETQYF
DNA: TGTGCCAGCAGTTACTCGACTCGTGAGACCCAGTACTTC